This T cell receptor (beta chain) was sequenced during a study of identical twins. Overall study results and limits: Fewer insertions were carried by abundant cord blood beta clonotypes, but none was seen in memory repertoires. Models predicted less out-of-frame TCR alpha sharing in monozygotic twins than was found.

The CDR3 is 13 amino acids. Germline V gene sequence: CDR1 SGHRS, CDR2 YFSETQ. Trimming left V 0 bases short and J 8 bases short, with 9 bases between. This clonotype was recorded many times. The antigen remains undetermined. TCRdb passed the 5' RACE reads through MiXCR, listing each CDR3 protein once. The table records hundreds of thousands of distinct CDR3 sequences, 8.6% of them present only once. This sample also belongs to another study, concerning yellow fever vaccine responses in identical twins.

The clonotype originates from a woman younger than 30 in good health. The rearrangement links TRBV5-1 to TRBJ2-1; no reliable D call. The sample comprised PBMCs. The CDR3 bases are TGCGCCAGCAGCTTGGACAGAATTTATGAGCAGTTCTTC. It specifies CASSLDRIYEQFF.